This entry describes one T cell receptor beta chain. What it binds is unknown. V was cut by 8 bases and J by 1 base, with 16 bases left in between. Germline V gives CDR1 MNHNS, CDR2 SASEGT. The CDR3 extends over 15 amino acids. The sample is drawn from a study of cytomegalovirus exposure and HLA in healthy donors. General study results and limits: The availability of immune exposure information extended only to CMV serostatus.

Researchers ran the PCR with 60 Vbeta and 13 Jbeta primers. Sequencing was performed with immunoSEQ multiplex PCR; in TCRdb, only in-frame clones are kept and a portion is missing. The data contain about 140,000 clones, about 77% of them singletons. The rearrangement links TRBV6-1 to TRBJ2-3, with D hard to call. Sequenced sample: PBMCs. The receptor's source is a female donor in good health and CMV-seronegative. The CDR3 nucleotides read TGTGCCAGCGAATCGAGTGAGGCCGGCACAGATACGCAGTATTTT. The encoded protein is CASESSEAGTDTQYF.